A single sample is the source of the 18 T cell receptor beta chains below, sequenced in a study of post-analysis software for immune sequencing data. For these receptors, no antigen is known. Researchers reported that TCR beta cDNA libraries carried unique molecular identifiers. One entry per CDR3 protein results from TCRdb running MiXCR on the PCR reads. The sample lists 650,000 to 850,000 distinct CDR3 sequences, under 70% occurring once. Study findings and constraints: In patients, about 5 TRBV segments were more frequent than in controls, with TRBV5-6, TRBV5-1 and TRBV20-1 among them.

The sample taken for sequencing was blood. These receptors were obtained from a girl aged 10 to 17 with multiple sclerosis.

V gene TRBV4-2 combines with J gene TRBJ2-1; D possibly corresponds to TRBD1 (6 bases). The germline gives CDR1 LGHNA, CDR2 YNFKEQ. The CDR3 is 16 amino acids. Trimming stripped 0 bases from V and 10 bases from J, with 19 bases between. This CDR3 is CASSQDPDSRAGEQFF. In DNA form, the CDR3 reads TGTGCCAGCAGCCAAGATCCGGACAGCAGGGCAGGCGAGCAGTTCTTC.

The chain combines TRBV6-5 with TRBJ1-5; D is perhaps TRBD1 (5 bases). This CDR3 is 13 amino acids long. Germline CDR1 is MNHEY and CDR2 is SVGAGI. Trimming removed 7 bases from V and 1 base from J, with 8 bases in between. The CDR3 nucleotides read TGTGCCAGCAAACGGGACAGCAATCAGCCCCAGCATTTT. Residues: CASKRDSNQPQHF.

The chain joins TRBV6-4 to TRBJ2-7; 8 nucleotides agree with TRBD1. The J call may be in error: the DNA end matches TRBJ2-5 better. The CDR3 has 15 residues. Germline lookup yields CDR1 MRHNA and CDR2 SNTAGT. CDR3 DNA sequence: TGTGCCAGCAGTGACCGTGCAGGGGGCTTGGAGACCCAGTACTTC. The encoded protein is CASSDRAGGLETQYF.

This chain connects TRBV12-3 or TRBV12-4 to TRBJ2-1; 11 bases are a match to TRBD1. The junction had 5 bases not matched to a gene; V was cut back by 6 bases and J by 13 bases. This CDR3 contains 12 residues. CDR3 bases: TGTGCCAGCAGCCTCGGACAGGGGGCCCAGTTCTTC. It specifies CASSLGQGAQFF.

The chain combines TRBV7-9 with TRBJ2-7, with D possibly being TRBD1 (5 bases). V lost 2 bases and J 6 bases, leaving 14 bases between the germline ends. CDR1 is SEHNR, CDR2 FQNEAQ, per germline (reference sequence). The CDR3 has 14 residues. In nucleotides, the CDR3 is TGTGCCAGCAGCTTACTCGACAGCCGTCCCGAGCAGTACTTC. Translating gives CASSLLDSRPEQYF.

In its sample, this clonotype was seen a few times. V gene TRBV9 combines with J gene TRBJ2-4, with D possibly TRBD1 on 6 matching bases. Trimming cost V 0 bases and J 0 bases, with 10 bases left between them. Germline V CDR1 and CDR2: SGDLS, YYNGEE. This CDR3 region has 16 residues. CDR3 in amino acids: CASSVEGVAAKNIQYF. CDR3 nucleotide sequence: TGTGCCAGCAGCGTAGAGGGGGTGGCAGCCAAAAACATTCAGTACTTC.

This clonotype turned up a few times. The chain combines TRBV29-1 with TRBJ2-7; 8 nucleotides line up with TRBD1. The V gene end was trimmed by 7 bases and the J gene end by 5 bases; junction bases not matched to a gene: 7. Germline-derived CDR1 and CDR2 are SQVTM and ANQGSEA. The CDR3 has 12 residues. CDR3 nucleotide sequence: TGCAGCGCCGATCCAGGGGGCGACGAGCAGTACTTC. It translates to CSADPGGDEQYF.

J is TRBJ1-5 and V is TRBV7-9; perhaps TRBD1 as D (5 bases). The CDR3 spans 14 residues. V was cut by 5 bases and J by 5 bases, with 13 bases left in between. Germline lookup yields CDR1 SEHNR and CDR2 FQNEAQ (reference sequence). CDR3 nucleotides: TGTGCCAGCAGCCACGGGACGATAGATCAGCCCCAGCATTTT. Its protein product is CASSHGTIDQPQHF.

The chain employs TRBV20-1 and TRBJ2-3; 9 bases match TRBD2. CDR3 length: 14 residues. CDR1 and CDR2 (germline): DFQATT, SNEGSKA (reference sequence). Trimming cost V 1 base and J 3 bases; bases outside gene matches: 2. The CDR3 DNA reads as TGCAGTGCTAGAGTGACTAGCGGTACAGATACGCAGTATTTT. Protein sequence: CSARVTSGTDTQYF.

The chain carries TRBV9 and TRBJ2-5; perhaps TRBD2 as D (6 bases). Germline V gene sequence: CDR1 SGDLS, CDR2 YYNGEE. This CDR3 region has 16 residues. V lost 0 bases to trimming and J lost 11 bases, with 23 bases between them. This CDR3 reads CASSVEGDYPPGEQYF. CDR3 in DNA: TGTGCCAGCAGCGTAGAGGGTGACTATCCCCCGGGAGAGCAGTACTTC.

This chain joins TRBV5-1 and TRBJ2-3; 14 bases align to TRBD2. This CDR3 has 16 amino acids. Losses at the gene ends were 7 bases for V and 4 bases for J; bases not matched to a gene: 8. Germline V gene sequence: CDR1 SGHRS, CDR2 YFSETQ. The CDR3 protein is CASGRGLAGDADTQYF. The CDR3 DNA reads TGCGCCAGCGGCCGGGGACTAGCGGGAGATGCAGATACGCAGTATTTT.

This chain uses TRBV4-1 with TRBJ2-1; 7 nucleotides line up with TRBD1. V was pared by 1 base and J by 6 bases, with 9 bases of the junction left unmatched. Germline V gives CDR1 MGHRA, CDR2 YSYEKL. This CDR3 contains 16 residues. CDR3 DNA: TGCGCCAGCAGCCAAGTGAAGGGCAGGGGGAGCAATGAGCAGTTCTTC. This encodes CASSQVKGRGSNEQFF.

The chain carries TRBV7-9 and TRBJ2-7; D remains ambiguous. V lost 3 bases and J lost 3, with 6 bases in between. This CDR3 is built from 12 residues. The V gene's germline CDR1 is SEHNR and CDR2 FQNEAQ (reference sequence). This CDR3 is CASSFWNYEQYF. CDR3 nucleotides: TGTGCCAGCAGCTTTTGGAACTACGAGCAGTACTTC. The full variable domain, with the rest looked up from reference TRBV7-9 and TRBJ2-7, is DTGVSQNPRHKITKRGQNVTFRCDPISEHNRLYWYRQTLGQGPEFLTYFQNEAQLEKSRLLSDRFSAERPKGSFSTLEIQRTEQGDSAMYLCASSFWNYEQYFGPGTRLTVT.

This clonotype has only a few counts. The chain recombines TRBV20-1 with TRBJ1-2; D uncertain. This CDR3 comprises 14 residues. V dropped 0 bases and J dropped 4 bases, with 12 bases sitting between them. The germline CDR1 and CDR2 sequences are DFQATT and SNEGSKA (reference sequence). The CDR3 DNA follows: TGCAGTGCTAGAGATCTAGAGGTGGGCTATGGCTACACCTTC. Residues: CSARDLEVGYGYTF.

The CDR3 nucleotides read TGTGCCAGCAGTTTAGTGCTAGCGGGAGGGCAAGAGACCCAGTACTTC. This encodes CASSLVLAGGQETQYF. J is TRBJ2-5 and V is TRBV12-3 or TRBV12-4; 12 bases align to TRBD2. The CDR3 has 16 amino acids. V was clipped by 1 base and J by 2 bases; unmatched bases: 2.

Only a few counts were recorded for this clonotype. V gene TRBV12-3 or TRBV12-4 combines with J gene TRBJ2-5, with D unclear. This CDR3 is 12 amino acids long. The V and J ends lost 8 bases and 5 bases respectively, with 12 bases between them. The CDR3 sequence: CASSPVFETQYF. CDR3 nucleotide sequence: TGTGCCAGCTCTCCTGTCTTCGAGACCCAGTACTTC.

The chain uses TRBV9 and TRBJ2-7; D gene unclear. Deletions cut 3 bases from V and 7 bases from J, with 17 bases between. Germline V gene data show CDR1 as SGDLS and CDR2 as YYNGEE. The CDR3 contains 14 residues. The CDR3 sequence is CASSAGGWSIEQYF. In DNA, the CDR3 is TGTGCCAGCAGCGCCGGTGGTTGGAGCATAGAGCAGTACTTC.

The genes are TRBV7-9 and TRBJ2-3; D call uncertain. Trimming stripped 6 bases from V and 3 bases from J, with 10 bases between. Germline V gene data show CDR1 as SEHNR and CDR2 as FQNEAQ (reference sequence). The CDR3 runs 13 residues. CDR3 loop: CASRASTTDTQYF. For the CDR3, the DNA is TGTGCCAGCAGGGCCTCAACAACAGATACGCAGTATTTT.